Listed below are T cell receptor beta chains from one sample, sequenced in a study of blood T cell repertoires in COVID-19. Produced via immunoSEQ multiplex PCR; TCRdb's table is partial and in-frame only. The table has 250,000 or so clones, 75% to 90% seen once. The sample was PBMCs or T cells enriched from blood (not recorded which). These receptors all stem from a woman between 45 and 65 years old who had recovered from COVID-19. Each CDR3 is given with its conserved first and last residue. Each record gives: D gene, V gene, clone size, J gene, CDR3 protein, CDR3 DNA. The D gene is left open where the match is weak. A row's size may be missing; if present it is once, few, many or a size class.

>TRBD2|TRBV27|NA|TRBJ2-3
CASSLSPAVGGPDTDTQYF
TGTGCCAGCAGTTTAAGCCCTGCGGTGGGAGGGCCCGACACAGATACGCAGTATTTT
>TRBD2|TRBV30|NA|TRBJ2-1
CAWSQGTSRYNEQFF
TGTGCCTGGAGCCAAGGGACTAGTCGGTACAATGAGCAGTTCTTC
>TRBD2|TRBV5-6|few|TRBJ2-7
CASSPSGGANYEQYF
TGTGCCAGCAGCCCTTCGGGGGGAGCTAACTACGAGCAGTACTTC
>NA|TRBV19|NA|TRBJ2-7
CASHQRGSYEQYF
TGTGCCAGCCACCAAAGGGGCTCCTACGAGCAGTACTTC
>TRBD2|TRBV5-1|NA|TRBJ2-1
CASGAGGINNEQFF
TGCGCCAGCGGAGCGGGAGGGATCAACAATGAGCAGTTCTTC
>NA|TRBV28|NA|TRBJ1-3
CASSFGGQAGNTIYF
TGTGCCAGCAGTTTTGGAGGGCAGGCTGGAAACACCATATATTTT
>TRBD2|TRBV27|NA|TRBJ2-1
CASSPGLAGVPYNEQFF
TGTGCCAGCAGTCCTGGACTAGCGGGAGTCCCCTACAATGAGCAGTTCTTC
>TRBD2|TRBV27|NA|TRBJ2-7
CATKTARTSGSYEQYF
TGTGCCACCAAGACCGCCCGTACTAGCGGCTCCTACGAGCAGTACTTC
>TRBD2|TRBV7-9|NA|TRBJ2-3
CASSFSGSGDTQYF
TGTGCCAGCAGCTTTAGCGGGAGTGGTGATACGCAGTATTTT
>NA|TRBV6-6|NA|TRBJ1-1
CASSYFPETMNTEAFF
TGTGCCAGCAGTTACTTTCCAGAAACTATGAACACTGAAGCTTTCTTT
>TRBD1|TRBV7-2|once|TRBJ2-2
CASSAGGSNTGELFF
TGTGCCAGCAGCGCAGGGGGCTCTAACACCGGGGAGCTGTTTTTT
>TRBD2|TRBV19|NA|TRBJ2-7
CASSRLLAASSYEQYF
TGTGCCAGTAGTCGATTACTAGCGGCCTCCTCCTACGAGCAGTACTTC
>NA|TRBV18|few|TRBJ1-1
CASSREFGTEAFF
TGTGCCAGCTCACGAGAGTTCGGGACTGAAGCTTTCTTT